This T cell receptor beta chain came from a study of blood T cell repertoires in COVID-19 (dated by TCRdb to about 2020). A note on the overall study: The collaborator samples originated in the United States, Italy and Spain and spanned the acute and convalescent phases of COVID-19. The material from the prospective study consisted of cDNA or gDNA derived from T cells, B-cell-depleted T cells, or PBMCs. Subjects who had been exposed to COVID-19, were actively infected with it, or had recovered from it provided the deeply sampled blood TCRbeta repertoires that made up the dataset. The repertoires were released in a freely available public database intended as a resource for research on the immune response to SARS-CoV-2. Samples came from the ongoing ImmuneRACE study (first 160 participants) plus 1,254 subjects from 6 global collaborators. The sample metadata nearly always contained a de-identified subject ID, COVID-19 status, age in years and sex. HLA class I and class II types, where available, came from metadata supplied by the sample provider rather than from assay-based typing.

For this clone: Its specific antigen is unknown. There are no base qualities to consult, and no much larger clone falls within one base.

TCRbeta CDR3 regions were amplified from genomic DNA by means of the immunoSEQ Assay, a bias-controlled multiplex PCR. In the source study's methods: Within the assay, amplification of reference gene primers was used to estimate how many nucleated cells each sample contained. To quantify the absolute abundance of each unique TCRbeta CDR3 rearrangement, sequence reads were collapsed and filtered. For each sample, productive Simpson clonality was calculated as the square root of Simpson's diversity index over productive rearrangements. Here the immuneACCESS table is served through TCRdb, limited to in-frame sequences with V and J called. Missing clones are a known gap in these copies; in checked studies unresolved V genes cover under half, and the rest lacks a known reason. The V and J calls and clone size come from that table; D and trimming were worked out from the DNA. Within this sample are around 40,000 clones, with around nine tenths of them counted one time only. About 22% of the sample is held by the ten biggest clonotypes.

Study-wide findings and limitations: The amount of clinical and demographic metadata varied by source and participant and was provided uncurated.

The CDR3, from cysteine to phenylalanine, totals 13 residues. The CDR3 DNA has 39 bases and is translated from base 1. V sheds 2 bases and J sheds 5 bases, leaving 9 bases between their ends. Whole blood was collected in K2EDTA tubes by collaborating institutions according to the institutions' own protocols. For TCRbeta analysis, collaborators shipped samples as frozen whole blood, isolated PBMCs, or DNA extracted from either of those sample types. The chain is encoded by TRBV12-3 or TRBV12-4 joined to TRBJ1-1, with the D gene too uncertain to name. The TCR comes from a man in his fifties or sixties with active COVID-19. Sample: peripheral blood. The nucleotide sequence is TGTGCCAGCAGTTTAACCGGGAGAACTGAAGCTTTCTTT. Its amino acids are CASSLTGRTEAFF.